These 2 T cell receptor beta chains were sequenced from one sample in a study of blood T cell repertoires in COVID-19. TCRdb's copy holds only in-frame clones and misses some; the assay was immunoSEQ multiplex PCR. This repertoire shows 300,000 or so clones, 70% to 90% found once; its top ten account for around 4.5%. Sequenced sample: PBMCs or T cells enriched from blood (not recorded which). These TCRs come from a woman aged 40 to 50 with acute COVID-19.

A few counts support this clone. The chain couples TRBV7-9 to TRBJ1-1; D remains unclear. The CDR3 sequence is 16 residues long. With 4 bases removed from V and 1 base from J, the gap between germline ends came to 16 bases. CDR1 and CDR2 (germline): SEHNR, FQNEAQ (reference sequence). The CDR3 is CASSSGHVRRNTEAFF. CDR3 coding DNA: TGTGCCAGCAGCTCCGGTCATGTGAGGAGGAACACTGAAGCTTTCTTT.

The chain has TRBV12-2 and TRBJ2-1; the D segment call TRBD2 is taken from the table without a DNA check. TRBV12-2 is annotated as a pseudogene. The CDR3 contains 11 residues. CDR3 bases: TGTGCAAGTCGCTTAGGTACTAGCGGGCTCTTC. Translated, it gives CASRLGTSGLF.